In this sample, the clone carrying this T cell receptor (beta chain) turned up once. No antigen is known for it. The treatment: some 20 received Ad26.COV2.S at low or high dose, single or two shots; several received placebo; per-sample allocation not given. Collection of the samples took place on day 63 after the first injection of vaccine or placebo. The vaccine delivered Wuhan-strain SARS-CoV-2 spike through an Ad26 vector. The source of the sample is a study of Ad26.COV2.S vaccination and SARS-CoV-2 variants. Notes on the study in general: People given the vaccine had a wider spike-specific TCR breadth than placebo recipients did.

Only in-frame clones appear in the TCRdb table, and some are missing; sequencing was by immunoSEQ multiplex PCR. The data show about 370,000 clones, around nine tenths seen once. This CDR3 region has 14 residues. V lost 0 bases and J lost 5, with 11 bases in between. Germline assignment: CDR1 SGHDT and CDR2 YYEEEE. The TCR sequence derives from a person aged 18-65 years who received the Ad26.COV2.S COVID-19 vaccine or a placebo. Sequencing was performed on peripheral blood, taken in a trial of Ad26.COV2.S vaccine versus placebo. J is TRBJ2-5 and V is TRBV5-6; D gene ambiguous. The CDR3 sequence: CASSLALSGETQYF. The CDR3 DNA reads as TGTGCCAGCAGCTTGGCCCTCAGTGGGGAGACCCAGTACTTC.